Here is one T cell receptor beta chain with its context. From alopecia areata patients, lesional scalp punch biopsies and peripheral blood were collected. This sample is drawn from a study of CD8+ T cells in alopecia areata. Across the study: Those patients who were treated received oral tofacitinib, which was given at 5 to 10 mg twice daily for moderate-to-severe alopecia areata.

Extraction and reverse transcription of RNA yielded cDNA as the sequencing template. Repertoires were generated with immunoSEQ multiplex PCR, while TCRdb's copy carries only in-frame clones and drops some. The sample shows roughly 65,000 clones, approximately 45% of them seen only once. The V gene's germline CDR1 is SQVTM and CDR2 ANQGSEA. The CDR3 spans 12 residues. V lost 6 bases and J lost 3; bases outside the gene matches: 4. The TCR comes from a human donor with alopecia areata. The chain couples TRBV29-1 to TRBJ2-7, with 8 nucleotides matching TRBD1. Sequencing used CD8+ T cells sorted from blood, obtained at week 0. CDR3 nucleotide sequence: TGCAGCGTCCGGACAGGGCTCTACGAGCAGTACTTC. This sequence encodes CSVRTGLYEQYF.